These 16 T cell receptor beta chains share one sample of origin, sequenced in a study of Ad26.COV2.S vaccination and SARS-CoV-2 variants. Here immunoSEQ multiplex PCR was the method, and the copy in TCRdb shows in-frame clones only, minus some. The data show roughly 270,000 clones, with more than 75% seen just once and about 3.6% held by the top ten. Specified treatment: around 19 received Ad26.COV2.S at low or high dose, single or two shots; about 5 received placebo; per-sample allocation not given. The samples were gathered on day 63 after the first injection of vaccine or placebo. The sample in question was peripheral blood, obtained in a trial of Ad26.COV2.S vaccine versus placebo. Receptors were obtained from a person between 18 and 65 years old who received the Ad26.COV2.S COVID-19 vaccine or a placebo.

Only one count was recorded for this clone. The chain uses TRBV5-1 and TRBJ2-1; 7 bases fit TRBD2. Losses at the gene ends were 6 bases for V and 7 bases for J; bases not matched to a gene: 4. This CDR3 has 12 residues. Germline values: CDR1 SGHRS, CDR2 YFSETQ. The CDR3 reads CASTLAANEQFF. CDR3 in DNA: TGCGCCAGCACTCTAGCGGCTAATGAGCAGTTCTTC. Together with reference TRBV5-1 and TRBJ2-1, the CDR3 gives the full variable domain: KAGVTQTPRYLIKTRGQQVTLSCSPISGHRSVSWYQQTPGQGLQFLFEYFSETQRNKGNFPGRFSGRQFSNSRSEMNVSTLELGDSALYLCASTLAANEQFFGPGTRLTVL.

The CDR3 region has the DNA TGTGCCAGCAGCTTAGAAACTGAGCAGTTCTTC. Translated: CASSLETEQFF. V is TRBV11-2 and J is TRBJ2-1; D gene uncertain. CDR3 length equals 11 residues. V was shortened by 0 bases and J by 9 bases, with 3 bases between the two germline ends. Germline-derived CDR1 and CDR2 are SGHAT and FQNNGV.

The CDR3 DNA sequence: TGTGCCAGCAGCGTAGGAATACAGGGGGTCTTAACCGGGGAGCTGTTTTTT. Protein: CASSVGIQGVLTGELFF. The rearrangement links TRBV9 to TRBJ2-2; 8 nucleotides line up with TRBD1. J was trimmed by 5 bases and V by 0 bases; bases with no gene match: 9. This CDR3 region has 17 residues. Germline values: CDR1 SGDLS, CDR2 YYNGEE.

This chain connects TRBV7-2 to TRBJ2-7; 8 bases fit TRBD2. After removal of 1 base from V and 3 bases from J, the junction contained 8 bases not matched to a gene. Germline assignment: CDR1 SGHTA and CDR2 FQGNSA. The CDR3 is made up of 16 amino acids. CDR3 nucleotide sequence: TGTGCCAGCAGCTTAGGTCGAGCGGGAGCCATCTACGAGCAGTACTTC. Amino acid sequence: CASSLGRAGAIYEQYF.

Comments on this clone: At the DNA level, this CDR3 is encoded by other sequences in the same sample as well. The rearrangement uses TRBV4-2 and TRBJ1-2, with D unclear. Germline V gene lookup returns CDR1 LGHNA and CDR2 YNFKEQ. The V end was cut by 1 base, the J end by 1 base, with 7 bases between. This CDR3 has 14 amino acids. CDR3 amino acids: CASSQVGSNYGYTF. CDR3 nucleotides: TGTGCCAGCAGCCAAGTTGGCAGTAACTATGGCTACACCTTC.

The chain recombines TRBV4-2 with TRBJ2-7; 13 nucleotides line up with TRBD2. From germline, CDR1 is LGHNA and CDR2 YNFKEQ. J gave up 0 bases and V 5 bases, and 10 bases lay outside the gene matches. This CDR3 is 18 amino acids long. CDR3 sequence: CASSVRLAGGRISYEQYF. The CDR3 nucleotides read TGTGCCAGCAGCGTGCGACTAGCGGGGGGCAGGATCTCCTACGAGCAGTACTTC.

This sequence joins TRBV4-1 and TRBJ1-5; a weak D match, TRBD1 (6 bases). This CDR3 region has 16 residues. CDR1 MGHRA and CDR2 YSYEKL come from the germline V gene. Trimming stripped 0 bases from V and 3 bases from J, with 12 bases between. The CDR3 spells CASSQEPGANNQPQHF. In DNA, the CDR3 is TGCGCCAGCAGCCAAGAGCCAGGGGCAAACAATCAGCCCCAGCATTTT.

This clone was detected ten times or more. The CDR3 region is CASSLMGQGAGGYTF. For the CDR3, the DNA is TGTGCCAGCAGCTTAATGGGACAGGGGGCGGGAGGCTACACCTTC. The chain employs TRBV7-2 and TRBJ1-2; TRBD1 matches at 12 bases. Per the germline V gene, CDR1 is SGHTA and CDR2 is FQGNSA. The CDR3 is made up of 15 amino acids. With 2 bases clipped from V and 8 bases from J, the junction kept 6 bases outside the gene matches.

The V call is TRBV27, the J call TRBJ2-7; tentative D call: TRBD2 (6 bases). The germline V gene encodes CDR1 MNHEY and CDR2 SMNVEV (reference sequence). The CDR3 has 18 residues. Trimming cost V 2 bases and J 0 bases, with 20 bases left between them. The CDR3 region is CASSLQASEILGSYEQYF. The CDR3 DNA reads as TGTGCCAGCAGTTTACAGGCTAGCGAGATCCTTGGCTCCTACGAGCAGTACTTC.

This clone was detected once. The chain employs TRBV7-8 and TRBJ2-1, with 8 bases lining up with TRBD2. CDR1 is SGHVS, CDR2 FQNEAQ, per germline. This CDR3 spans 14 amino acids. The V segment lost 8 bases and the J segment 5 bases; nucleotides outside the gene matches: 8. CDR3 residues: CASGGLASHNEQFF. The CDR3 DNA is TGTGCCAGCGGAGGACTAGCTTCCCACAATGAGCAGTTCTTC.

The chain joins TRBV6-5 to TRBJ1-2; a weak D match, TRBD1 (6 bases). Trimming took off 4 bases at V and 4 bases at J, with 10 bases between the two ends. Germline CDR1 and CDR2: MNHEY and SVGAGI. CDR3 size: 13 residues. CDR3 protein: CASSSQQGYGYTF. CDR3 in DNA: TGTGCCAGCAGTTCACAACAGGGCTATGGCTACACCTTC.

This chain uses TRBV24-1 with TRBJ1-5, with a possible D match to TRBD1 (6 bases). CDR1 and CDR2 (germline): KGHDR, SFDVKD. CDR3 length: 16 amino acids. V gave up 2 bases and J gave up 6 bases, with 16 bases separating them. The CDR3 here is CATSDSSRGRSQPQHF. The CDR3 DNA reads TGTGCCACCAGTGATTCTTCCAGGGGTAGGAGTCAGCCCCAGCATTTT.

A note on this clone: One end of the junction fails to match germline, which may point to a read error. The J gene is TRBJ2-3, the V gene TRBV10-3, with D possibly being TRBD2 (6 bases). The CDR3 length is 16 residues. Per germline, CDR1 ENHRY and CDR2 SYGVKD. The CDR3 region has the DNA TGTGCCATCAGTGAGGGGGGGACGGTGGGCACGGATACGCAGTATTTT. Translated, it gives CAISEGGTVGTDTQYF.

The chain employs TRBV28 and TRBJ2-3; D is unresolved. Germline CDR1 is MDHEN and CDR2 is SYDVKM. Trimming took 2 bases from V and 5 from J, leaving 11 bases between them. The CDR3 has 14 amino acids. CDR3: CASSLRPKEDTQYF. CDR3 nucleotide sequence: TGTGCCAGCAGTTTACGCCCTAAAGAAGATACGCAGTATTTT.

This chain joins TRBV30 and TRBJ1-3, with TRBD1 matching 10 bases. Germline loops: CDR1 GTSNPN, CDR2 SVGIG (reference sequence). CDR3 length equals 19 residues. V trimming: 3 bases; J trimming: 0 bases; junction bases outside the gene matches: 14. Written as DNA, the CDR3 is TGTGCCTGGAGGGTCGGGACAGGGGCGAAAAAAAGCTCTGGAAACACCATATATTTT. It yields the protein CAWRVGTGAKKSSGNTIYF.

The rearrangement uses TRBV2 and TRBJ2-5; 9 bases are a match to TRBD2. In germline, CDR1 is SNHLY, CDR2 FYNNEI. CDR3 length equals 19 residues. The junction had 13 bases not matched to a gene; V was cut back by 2 bases and J by 0 bases. The CDR3 bases are TGTGCCAGCAGTGAACACCTGGGTAGCGGGGGACTTTACCAAGAGACCCAGTACTTC. It specifies CASSEHLGSGGLYQETQYF.